The following is a T cell receptor (beta chain) sequence with its context. This sample was taken from a study of blood T cell repertoires in COVID-19. The assay was immunoSEQ multiplex PCR, and TCRdb's table has in-frame clones only and misses some. The table lists some 180,000 clones, 89% of them singletons, with approximately 6.7% in the top ten. Germline V gene lookup returns CDR1 SGHKS and CDR2 YYEKEE (reference sequence). The V gene end was trimmed by 4 bases and the J gene end by 6 bases; junction bases not matched to a gene: 7. CDR3 length: 15 residues. Sequenced sample: peripheral blood. The chain carries TRBV5-5 and TRBJ1-5; 10 nucleotides line up with TRBD1. The source is a man aged 35 to 55 with acute or convalescent COVID-19. CDR3 amino acids: CASSIDGQGGQPQHF. CDR3 DNA sequence: TGTGCCAGCAGCATTGACGGACAGGGGGGTCAGCCCCAGCATTTT. The variable domain in full, with the rest retrieved from reference TRBV5-5 and TRBJ1-5, is DAGVTQSPTHLIKTRGQQVTLRCSPISGHKSVSWYQQVLGQGPQFIFQYYEKEERGRGNFPDRFSARQFPNYSSELNVNALLLGDSALYLCASSIDGQGGQPQHFGDGTRLSIL.